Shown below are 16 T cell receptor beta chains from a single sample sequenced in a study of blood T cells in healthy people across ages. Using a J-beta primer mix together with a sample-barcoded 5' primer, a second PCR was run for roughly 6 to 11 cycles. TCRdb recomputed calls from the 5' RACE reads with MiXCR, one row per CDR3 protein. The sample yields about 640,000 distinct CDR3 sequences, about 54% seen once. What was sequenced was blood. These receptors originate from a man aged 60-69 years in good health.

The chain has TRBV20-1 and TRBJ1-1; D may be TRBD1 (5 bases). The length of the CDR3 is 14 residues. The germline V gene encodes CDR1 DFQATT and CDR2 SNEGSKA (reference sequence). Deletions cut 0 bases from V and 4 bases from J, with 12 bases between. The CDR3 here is CSARETQEATEAFF. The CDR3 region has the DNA TGCAGTGCTAGAGAAACACAGGAGGCCACTGAAGCTTTCTTT.

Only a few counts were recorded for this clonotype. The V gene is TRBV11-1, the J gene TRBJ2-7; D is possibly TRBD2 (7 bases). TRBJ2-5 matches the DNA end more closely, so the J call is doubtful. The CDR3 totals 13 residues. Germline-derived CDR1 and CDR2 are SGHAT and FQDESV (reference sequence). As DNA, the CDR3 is TGTGCCAGCACCTACCGGGGGGCAGAGACCCAGTACTTC. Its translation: CASTYRGAETQYF.

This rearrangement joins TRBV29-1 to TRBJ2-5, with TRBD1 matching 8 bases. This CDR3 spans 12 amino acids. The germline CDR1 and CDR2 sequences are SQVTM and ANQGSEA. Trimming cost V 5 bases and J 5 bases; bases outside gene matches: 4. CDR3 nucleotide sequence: TGCAGCGTTCAGGGGGCGGGGGAGACCCAGTACTTC. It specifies CSVQGAGETQYF. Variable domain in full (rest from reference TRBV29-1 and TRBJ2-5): SAVISQKPSRDICQRGTSLTIQCQVDSQVTMMFWYRQQPGQSLTLIATANQGSEATYESGFVIDKFPISRPNLTFSTLTVSNMSPEDSSIYLCSVQGAGETQYFGPGTRLLVL.

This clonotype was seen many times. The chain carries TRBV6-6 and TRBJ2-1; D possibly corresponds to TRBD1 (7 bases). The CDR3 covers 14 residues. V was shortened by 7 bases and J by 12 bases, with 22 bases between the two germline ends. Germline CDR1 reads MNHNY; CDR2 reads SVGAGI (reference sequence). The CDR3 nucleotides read TGTGCCAGCATTGTTGGACAGGCCGCCGGGGGGCAGTTCTTC. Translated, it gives CASIVGQAAGGQFF.

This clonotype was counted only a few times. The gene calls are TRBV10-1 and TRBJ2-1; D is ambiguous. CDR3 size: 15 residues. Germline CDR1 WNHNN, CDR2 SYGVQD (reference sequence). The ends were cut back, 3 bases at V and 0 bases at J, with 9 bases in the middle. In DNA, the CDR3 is TGCGCCAGCAGTGACCCCCTTAACTCCTACAATGAGCAGTTCTTC. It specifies CASSDPLNSYNEQFF.

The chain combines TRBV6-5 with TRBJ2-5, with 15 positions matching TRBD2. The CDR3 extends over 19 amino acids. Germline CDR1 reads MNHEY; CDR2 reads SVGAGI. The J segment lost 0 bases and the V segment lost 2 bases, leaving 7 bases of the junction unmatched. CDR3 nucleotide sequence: TGTGCCAGCAGTTACGTCGGGACTAGCGGGGGGCTGTACCAAGAGACCCAGTACTTC. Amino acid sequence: CASSYVGTSGGLYQETQYF.

CDR3 bases: TGTGCCAGCAGTTTCAATGTGGGCGAGCAGTACTTC. Translating it yields CASSFNVGEQYF. The V gene is TRBV28, the J gene TRBJ2-5; D unresolved. The DNA end is a closer match to TRBJ2-7, so the J assignment may be wrong. The CDR3 is 12 amino acids. The germline gives CDR1 MDHEN, CDR2 SYDVKM.

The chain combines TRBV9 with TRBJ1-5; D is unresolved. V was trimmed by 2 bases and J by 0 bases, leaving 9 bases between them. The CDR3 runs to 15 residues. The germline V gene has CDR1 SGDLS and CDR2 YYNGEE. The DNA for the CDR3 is TGTGCCAGCAGCGTCGGAGGGAGTAGCAATCAGCCCCAGCATTTT. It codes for CASSVGGSSNQPQHF.

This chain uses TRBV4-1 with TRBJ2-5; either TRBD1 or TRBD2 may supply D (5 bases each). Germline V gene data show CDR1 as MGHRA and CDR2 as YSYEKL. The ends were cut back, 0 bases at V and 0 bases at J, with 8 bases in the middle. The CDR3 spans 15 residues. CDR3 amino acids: CASSQDGTYQETQYF. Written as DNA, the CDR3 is TGCGCCAGCAGCCAAGATGGGACGTACCAAGAGACCCAGTACTTC.

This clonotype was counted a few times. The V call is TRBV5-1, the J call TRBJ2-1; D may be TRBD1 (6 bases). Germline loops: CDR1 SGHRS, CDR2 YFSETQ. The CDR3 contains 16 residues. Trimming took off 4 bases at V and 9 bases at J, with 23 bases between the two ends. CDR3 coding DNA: TGCGCCAGCAGCCTACCAAAGGGGGTCAGGGGTGCTGAGCAGTTCTTC. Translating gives CASSLPKGVRGAEQFF. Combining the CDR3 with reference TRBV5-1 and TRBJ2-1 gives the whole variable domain KAGVTQTPRYLIKTRGQQVTLSCSPISGHRSVSWYQQTPGQGLQFLFEYFSETQRNKGNFPGRFSGRQFSNSRSEMNVSTLELGDSALYLCASSLPKGVRGAEQFFGPGTRLTVL.

CDR3 sequence: CASSLGVTKGLARADTQYF. DNA of the CDR3: TGTGCCAGCAGCTTAGGAGTAACCAAGGGACTAGCGAGAGCAGATACGCAGTATTTT. The rearrangement joins TRBV7-9 to TRBJ2-3; TRBD2 matches at 10 bases. The CDR3 extends over 19 amino acids. J gave up 4 bases and V 1 base, and 14 bases lay outside the gene matches. CDR1 and CDR2 from the germline V gene are SEHNR and FQNEAQ (reference sequence).

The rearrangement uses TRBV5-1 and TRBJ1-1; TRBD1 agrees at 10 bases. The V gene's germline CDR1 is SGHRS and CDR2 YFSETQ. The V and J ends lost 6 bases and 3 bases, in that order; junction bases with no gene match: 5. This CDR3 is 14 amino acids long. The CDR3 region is CASTRTGGDTEAFF. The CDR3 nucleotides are TGCGCCAGCACCAGGACAGGGGGGGACACTGAAGCTTTCTTT.

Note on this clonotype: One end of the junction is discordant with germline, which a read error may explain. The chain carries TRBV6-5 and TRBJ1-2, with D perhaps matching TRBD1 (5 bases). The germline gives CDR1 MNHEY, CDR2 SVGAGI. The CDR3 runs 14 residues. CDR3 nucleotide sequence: TGTGTCAGCAGTGTCGGGGGAGGTCGTGGTGGCTACACCTTC. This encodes CVSSVGGGRGGYTF.

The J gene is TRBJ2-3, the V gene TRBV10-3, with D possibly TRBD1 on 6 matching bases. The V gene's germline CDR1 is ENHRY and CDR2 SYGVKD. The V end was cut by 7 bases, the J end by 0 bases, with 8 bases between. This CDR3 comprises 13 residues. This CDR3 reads CAIMQGSTDTQYF. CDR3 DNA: TGTGCCATCATGCAGGGGAGCACAGATACGCAGTATTTT.

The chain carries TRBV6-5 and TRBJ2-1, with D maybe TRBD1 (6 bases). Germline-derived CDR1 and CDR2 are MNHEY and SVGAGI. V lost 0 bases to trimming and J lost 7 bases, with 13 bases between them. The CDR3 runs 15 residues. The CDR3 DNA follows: TGTGCCAGCAGTTACTCGATAACAGGGATGAATGAGCAGTTCTTC. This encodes CASSYSITGMNEQFF.

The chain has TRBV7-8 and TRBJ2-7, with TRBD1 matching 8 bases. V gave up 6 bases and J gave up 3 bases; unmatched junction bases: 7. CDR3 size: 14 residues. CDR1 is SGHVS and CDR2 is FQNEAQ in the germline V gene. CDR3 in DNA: TGTGCCAGCAGTTACTACGGGACAGGCTACGAGCAGTACTTC. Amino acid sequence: CASSYYGTGYEQYF.